Here is one T cell receptor (beta chain) with its context. The protocol was immunoSEQ multiplex PCR, while the TCRdb copy is restricted to in-frame clones and leaves out a portion. The repertoire holds approximately 250,000 clones, under 95% seen once, with 2.5% to 3% in the top ten. The V gene lost 0 bases and the J gene lost 2 bases, with 22 bases spanning the gap. There are 19 residues in the CDR3. Germline lookup yields CDR1 LNHDA and CDR2 SQIVND (reference sequence). The record originates from a study of blood T cell repertoires in COVID-19. Study context: COVID-19 samples, acute and convalescent, were from the United States, Italy and Spain.

Residents of approximately 25 US areas, aged about 18 to 95 years, made up the participants. Participant reports of clinical history set cohort assignment. A case of COVID-19 had been met by exposed participants within 2 weeks before study entry. The sequenced material came from PBMCs or T cells enriched from blood (not recorded which). The chain employs TRBV19 and TRBJ1-1; D perhaps matches TRBD1 (5 bases). This receptor was identified in a man aged 35 to 55 who had been exposed to COVID-19. This CDR3 reads CASSIDLWGRAGLNTEAFF. The DNA for the CDR3 is TGTGCCAGTAGTATAGATCTATGGGGGAGGGCTGGATTAAACACTGAAGCTTTCTTT.